This TCR beta chain appears in the sequencing data of a study of early T cells in non-severe SARS-CoV-2 infection. In its sample, this clonotype was seen a few times. Using its own MiXCR run on the 5' RACE reads, TCRdb lists one record per CDR3 protein. The table includes tens of thousands of distinct CDR3 sequences, approximately 9.9% detected once. V lost 4 bases to trimming and J lost 2 bases; unmatched junction nucleotides: 4. The CDR3 runs to 15 residues. Germline V gene data show CDR1 as SGHVS and CDR2 as FNYEAQ. The receptor's source is an adult who was a healthcare worker with PCR-confirmed SARS-CoV-2 infection or an uninfected control (not recorded which). The specimen was whole blood. V gene TRBV7-6 combines with J gene TRBJ2-1; TRBD1 matches 8 bases. DNA for the CDR3: TGTGCCAGCAGCTCCAGGACAGGGACCTACAATGAGCAGTTCTTC. This translates into CASSSRTGTYNEQFF.